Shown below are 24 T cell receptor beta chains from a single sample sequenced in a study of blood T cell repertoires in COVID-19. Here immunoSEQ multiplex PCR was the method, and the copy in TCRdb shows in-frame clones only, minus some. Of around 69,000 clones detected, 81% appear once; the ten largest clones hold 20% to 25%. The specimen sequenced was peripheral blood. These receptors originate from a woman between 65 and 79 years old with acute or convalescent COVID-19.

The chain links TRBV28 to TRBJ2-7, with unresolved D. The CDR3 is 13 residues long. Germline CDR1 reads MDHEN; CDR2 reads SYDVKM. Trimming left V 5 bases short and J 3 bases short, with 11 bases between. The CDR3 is CASSPPPFYEQYF. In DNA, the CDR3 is TGTGCCAGCAGTCCCCCTCCTTTCTACGAGCAGTACTTC.

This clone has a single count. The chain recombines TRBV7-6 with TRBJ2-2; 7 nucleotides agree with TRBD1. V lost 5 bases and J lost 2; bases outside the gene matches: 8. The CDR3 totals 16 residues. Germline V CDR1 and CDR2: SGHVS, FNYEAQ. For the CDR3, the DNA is TGTGCCAGCAGCCCCATGGGGACAGCTAACACCGGGGAGCTGTTTTTT. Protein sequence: CASSPMGTANTGELFF.

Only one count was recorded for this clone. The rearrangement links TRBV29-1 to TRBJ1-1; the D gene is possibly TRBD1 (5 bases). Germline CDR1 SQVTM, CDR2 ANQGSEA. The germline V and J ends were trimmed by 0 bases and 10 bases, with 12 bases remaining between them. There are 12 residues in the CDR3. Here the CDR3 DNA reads TGCAGCGTTGAAGAGGGAAGGCAGGGAGCTTTCTTT. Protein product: CSVEEGRQGAFF.

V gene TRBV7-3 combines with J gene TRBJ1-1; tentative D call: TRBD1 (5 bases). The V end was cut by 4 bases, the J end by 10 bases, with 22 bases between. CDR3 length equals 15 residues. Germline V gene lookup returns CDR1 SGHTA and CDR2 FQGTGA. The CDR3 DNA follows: TGTGCCAGCAGCTCCCGGGCGAGGCAGGGCAGTGTAGCTTTCTTT. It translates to CASSSRARQGSVAFF.

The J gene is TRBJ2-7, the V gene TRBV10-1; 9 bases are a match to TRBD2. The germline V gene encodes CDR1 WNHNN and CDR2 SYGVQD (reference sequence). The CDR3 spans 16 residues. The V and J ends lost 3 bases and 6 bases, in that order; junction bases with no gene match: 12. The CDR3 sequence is CASSDLHLAGEGEQYF. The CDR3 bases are TGCGCCAGCAGTGACCTTCACTTAGCGGGAGAGGGCGAGCAGTACTTC.

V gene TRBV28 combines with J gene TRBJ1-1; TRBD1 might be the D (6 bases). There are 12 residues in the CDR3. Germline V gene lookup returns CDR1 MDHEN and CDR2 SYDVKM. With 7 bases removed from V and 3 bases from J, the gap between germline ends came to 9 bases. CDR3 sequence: CASTDRYTEAFF. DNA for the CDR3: TGTGCCAGCACCGACAGGTACACTGAAGCTTTCTTT.

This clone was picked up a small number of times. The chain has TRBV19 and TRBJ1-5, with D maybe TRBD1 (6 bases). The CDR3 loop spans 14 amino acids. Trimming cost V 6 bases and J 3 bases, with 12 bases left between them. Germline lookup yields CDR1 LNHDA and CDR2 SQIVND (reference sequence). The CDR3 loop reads CASSRTGNNQPQHF. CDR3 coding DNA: TGTGCCAGTAGCCGAACAGGGAACAATCAGCCCCAGCATTTT.

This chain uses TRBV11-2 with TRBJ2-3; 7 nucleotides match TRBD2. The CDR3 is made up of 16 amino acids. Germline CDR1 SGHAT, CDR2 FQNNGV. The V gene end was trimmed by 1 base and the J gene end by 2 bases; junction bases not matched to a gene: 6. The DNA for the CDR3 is TGTGCCAGCAGCTTAGCCCCAGGGACTATCACAGATACGCAGTATTTT. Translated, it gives CASSLAPGTITDTQYF.

The CDR3 here is CASSPSGTEAFF. CDR3 nucleotides: TGCGCCAGCAGCCCGTCCGGGACTGAAGCTTTCTTT. The chain is built from TRBV5-1 and TRBJ1-1; D gene uncertain. The germline gives CDR1 SGHRS, CDR2 YFSETQ. The V gene lost 4 bases and the J gene lost 5 bases, with 9 bases spanning the gap. The CDR3 runs 12 residues.

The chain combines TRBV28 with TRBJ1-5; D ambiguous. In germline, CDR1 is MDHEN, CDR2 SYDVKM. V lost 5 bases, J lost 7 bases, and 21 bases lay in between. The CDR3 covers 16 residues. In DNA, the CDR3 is TGTGCCAGCAGTCCCCAAAAGGGAGGGTTTGGCCAGCCCCAGCATTTT. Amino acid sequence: CASSPQKGGFGQPQHF.

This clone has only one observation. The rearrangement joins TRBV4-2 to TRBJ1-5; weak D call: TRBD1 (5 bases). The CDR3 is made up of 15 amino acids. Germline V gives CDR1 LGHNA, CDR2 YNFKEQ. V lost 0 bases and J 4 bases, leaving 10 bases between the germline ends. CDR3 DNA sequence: TGTGCCAGCAGCCAAGACAGGGAATGGAATCAGCCCCAGCATTTT. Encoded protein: CASSQDREWNQPQHF.

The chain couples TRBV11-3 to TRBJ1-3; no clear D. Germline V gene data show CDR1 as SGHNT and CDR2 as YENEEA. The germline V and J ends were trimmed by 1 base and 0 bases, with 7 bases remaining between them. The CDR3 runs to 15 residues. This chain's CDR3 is CASSLAAGSGNTIYF. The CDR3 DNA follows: TGTGCCAGCAGCTTAGCAGCGGGCTCTGGAAACACCATATATTTT.

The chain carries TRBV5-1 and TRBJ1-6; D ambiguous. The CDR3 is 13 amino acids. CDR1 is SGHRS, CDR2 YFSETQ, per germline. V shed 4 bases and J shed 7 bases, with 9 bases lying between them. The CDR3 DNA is TGCGCCAGCAGCGGGGAGCGGAATTCACCCCTCCACTTT. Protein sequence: CASSGERNSPLHF.

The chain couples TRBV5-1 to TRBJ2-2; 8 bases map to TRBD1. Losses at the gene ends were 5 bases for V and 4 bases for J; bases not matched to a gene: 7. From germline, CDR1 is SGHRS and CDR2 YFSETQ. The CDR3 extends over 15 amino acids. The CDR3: CASRLQGAGTGELFF. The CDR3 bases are TGCGCCAGCAGGCTCCAGGGGGCCGGCACCGGGGAGCTGTTTTTT.

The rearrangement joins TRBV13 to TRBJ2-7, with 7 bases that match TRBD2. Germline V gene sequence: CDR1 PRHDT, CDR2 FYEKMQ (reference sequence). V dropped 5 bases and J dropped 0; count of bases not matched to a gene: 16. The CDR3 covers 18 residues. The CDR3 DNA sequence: TGTGCCAGCAGCCACGGGGGTCTAGCGGAAGGTTCCTCCTACGAGCAGTACTTC. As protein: CASSHGGLAEGSSYEQYF.

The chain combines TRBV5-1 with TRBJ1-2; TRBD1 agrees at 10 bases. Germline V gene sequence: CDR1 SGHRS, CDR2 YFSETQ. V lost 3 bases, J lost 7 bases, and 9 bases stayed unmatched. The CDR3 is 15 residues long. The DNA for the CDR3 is TGCGCCAGCAGCTCCCCCCCGGGACAGGGGTTTGGCTACACCTTC. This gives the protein CASSSPPGQGFGYTF.

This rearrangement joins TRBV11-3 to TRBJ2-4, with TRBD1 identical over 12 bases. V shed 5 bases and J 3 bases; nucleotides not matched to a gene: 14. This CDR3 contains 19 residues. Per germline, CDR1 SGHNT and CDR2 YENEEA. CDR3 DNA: TGTGCCAGCAGCCCGAACCGGGACAGGGGGCGGGAGGACAAAAACATTCAGTACTTC. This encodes CASSPNRDRGREDKNIQYF.

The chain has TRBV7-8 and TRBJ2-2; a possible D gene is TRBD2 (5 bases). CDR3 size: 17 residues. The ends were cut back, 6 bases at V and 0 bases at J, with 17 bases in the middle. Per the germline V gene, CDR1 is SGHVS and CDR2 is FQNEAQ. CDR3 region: CASRPAQRFANTGELFF. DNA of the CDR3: TGTGCCAGCAGACCAGCCCAGCGGTTCGCGAACACCGGGGAGCTGTTTTTT.

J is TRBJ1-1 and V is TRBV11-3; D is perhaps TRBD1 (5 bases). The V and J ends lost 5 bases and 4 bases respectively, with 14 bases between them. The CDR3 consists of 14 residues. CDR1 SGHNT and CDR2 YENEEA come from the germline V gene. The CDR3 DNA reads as TGTGCCAGCAGCCTCGGGGGTTTTGGCACTGAAGCTTTCTTT. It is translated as CASSLGGFGTEAFF.

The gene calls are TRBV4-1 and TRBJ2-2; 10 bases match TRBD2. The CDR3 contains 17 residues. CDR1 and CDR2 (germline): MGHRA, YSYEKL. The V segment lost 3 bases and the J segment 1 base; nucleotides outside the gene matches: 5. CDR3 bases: TGCGCCAGCAGCCAGGTCGGACTAGCGGTGAACACCGGGGAGCTGTTTTTT. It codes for CASSQVGLAVNTGELFF.

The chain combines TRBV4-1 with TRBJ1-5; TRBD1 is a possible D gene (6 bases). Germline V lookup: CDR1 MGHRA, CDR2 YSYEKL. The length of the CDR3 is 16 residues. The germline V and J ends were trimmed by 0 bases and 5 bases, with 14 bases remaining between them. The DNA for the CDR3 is TGCGCCAGCAGCCAAGAAGGCGCGGGGGCCTATCAGCCCCAGCATTTT. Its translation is CASSQEGAGAYQPQHF.

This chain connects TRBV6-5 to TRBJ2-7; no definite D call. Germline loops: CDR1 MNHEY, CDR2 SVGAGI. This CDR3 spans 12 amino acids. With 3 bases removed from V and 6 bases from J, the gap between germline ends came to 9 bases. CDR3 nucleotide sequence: TGTGCCAGCAGTTATAGCAGTACCGAGCAGTACTTC. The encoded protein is CASSYSSTEQYF.

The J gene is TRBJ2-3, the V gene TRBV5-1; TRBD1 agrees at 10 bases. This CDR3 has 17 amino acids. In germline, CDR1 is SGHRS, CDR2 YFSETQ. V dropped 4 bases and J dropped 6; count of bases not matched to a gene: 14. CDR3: CASSPPMSGTGVDTQYF. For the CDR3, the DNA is TGCGCCAGCAGCCCCCCGATGAGTGGGACAGGGGTCGATACGCAGTATTTT.

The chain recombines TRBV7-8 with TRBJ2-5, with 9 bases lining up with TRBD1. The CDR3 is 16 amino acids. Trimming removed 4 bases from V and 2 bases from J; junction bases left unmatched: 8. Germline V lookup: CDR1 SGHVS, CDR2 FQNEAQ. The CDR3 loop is CASSSRPTGGQETQYF. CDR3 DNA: TGTGCCAGCAGCTCCCGCCCGACAGGGGGTCAAGAGACCCAGTACTTC.